This TCR beta chain was recovered during a study of graft-versus-host responses after intestinal transplantation. After removal of 0 bases from V and 5 bases from J, the junction contained 3 bases not matched to a gene. The CDR3 covers 15 residues. The germline V gene has CDR1 MNHEY and CDR2 SVGAGI. As regards this clone: Its antigen is currently unknown.

Generated by immunoSEQ multiplex PCR, the TCRdb table keeps only in-frame clones and is missing some. The sample shows about 70,000 clones, 90% of them seen only once. Sequenced material: unstimulated CD8+ T cells sorted from spleen or lymph node cells, taken before intestinal transplant. This clonotype originated in a human donor who received an intestinal transplant. The chain uses TRBV6-5 and TRBJ2-2; TRBD2 aligns across 7 bases. CDR3 coding DNA: TGTGCCAGCAGTTACTCTGCTAGCGGAACCGGGGAGCTGTTTTTT. Translating it yields CASSYSASGTGELFF.